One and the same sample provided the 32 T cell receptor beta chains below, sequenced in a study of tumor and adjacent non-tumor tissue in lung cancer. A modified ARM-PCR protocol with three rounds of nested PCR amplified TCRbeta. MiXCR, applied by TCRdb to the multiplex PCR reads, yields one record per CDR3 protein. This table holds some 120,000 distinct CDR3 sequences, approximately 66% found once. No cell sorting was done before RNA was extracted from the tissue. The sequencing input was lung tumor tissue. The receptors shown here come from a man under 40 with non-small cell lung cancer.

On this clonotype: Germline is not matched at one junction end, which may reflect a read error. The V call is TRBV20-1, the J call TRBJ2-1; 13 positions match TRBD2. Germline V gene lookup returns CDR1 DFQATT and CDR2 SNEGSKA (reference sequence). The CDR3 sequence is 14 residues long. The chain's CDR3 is CSARTSGGYDEQFF. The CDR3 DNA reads TGCAGTGCGAGGACTAGCGGGGGCTACGATGAGCAGTTCTTC.

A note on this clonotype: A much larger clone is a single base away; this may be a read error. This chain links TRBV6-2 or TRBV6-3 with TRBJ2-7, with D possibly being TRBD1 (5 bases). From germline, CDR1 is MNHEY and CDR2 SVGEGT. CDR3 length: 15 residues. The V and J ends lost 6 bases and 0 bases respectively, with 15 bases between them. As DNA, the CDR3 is TGTGCCAGCAGACCCCCCGGACATGTCTCCTACGAGCAGTACTTC. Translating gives CASRPPGHVSYEQYF.

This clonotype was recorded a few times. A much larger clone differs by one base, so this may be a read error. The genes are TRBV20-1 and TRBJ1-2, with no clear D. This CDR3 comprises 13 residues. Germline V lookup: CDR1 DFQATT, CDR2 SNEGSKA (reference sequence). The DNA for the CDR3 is TGCAGTGCAGTTTCTTGGGGAGAGCGTGGCTACGCCTTC. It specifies CSAVSWGERGYAF.

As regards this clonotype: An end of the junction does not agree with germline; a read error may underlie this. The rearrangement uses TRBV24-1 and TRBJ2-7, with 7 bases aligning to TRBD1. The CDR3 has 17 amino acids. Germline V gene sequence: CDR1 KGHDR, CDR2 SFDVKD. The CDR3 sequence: CTTNGQTPGQRFYEQHF. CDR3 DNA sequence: TGTACCACCAATGGCCAGACCCCGGGACAGCGATTCTACGAGCAGCACTTC.

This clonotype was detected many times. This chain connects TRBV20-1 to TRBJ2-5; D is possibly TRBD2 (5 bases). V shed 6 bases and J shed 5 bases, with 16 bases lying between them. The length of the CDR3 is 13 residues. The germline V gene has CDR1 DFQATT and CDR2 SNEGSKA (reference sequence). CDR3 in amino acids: CSAPKLGTETQYF. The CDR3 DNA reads TGCAGTGCACCAAAACTAGGAACTGAGACCCAGTACTTC.

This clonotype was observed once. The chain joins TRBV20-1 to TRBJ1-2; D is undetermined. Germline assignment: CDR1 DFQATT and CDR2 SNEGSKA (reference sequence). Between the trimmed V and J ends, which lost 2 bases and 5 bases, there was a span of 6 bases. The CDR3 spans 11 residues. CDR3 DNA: TGCAGTGCTAGATGGTGTTATGGCTACACCTTC. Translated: CSARWCYGYTF.

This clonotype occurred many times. The CDR3 loop is CSVPDPKGYNEQFF. Written as DNA, the CDR3 is TGCAGCGTCCCCGACCCTAAGGGATACAATGAGCAGTTCTTC. The chain uses TRBV29-1 and TRBJ2-1, with unresolved D. The V gene lost 6 bases and the J gene lost 4 bases, with 16 bases spanning the gap. Germline values: CDR1 SQVTM, CDR2 ANQGSEA. The CDR3 length is 14 residues.

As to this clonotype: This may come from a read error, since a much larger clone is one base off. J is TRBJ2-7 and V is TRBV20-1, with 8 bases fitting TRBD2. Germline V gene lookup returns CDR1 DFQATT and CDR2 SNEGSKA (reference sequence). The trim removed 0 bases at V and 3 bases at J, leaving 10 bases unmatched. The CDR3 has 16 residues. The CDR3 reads CSARDVISGDFYEQYF. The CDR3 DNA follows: TGCAGTGCTAGAGATGTGATTAGCGGGGATTTCTACGAGCAGTACTTC.

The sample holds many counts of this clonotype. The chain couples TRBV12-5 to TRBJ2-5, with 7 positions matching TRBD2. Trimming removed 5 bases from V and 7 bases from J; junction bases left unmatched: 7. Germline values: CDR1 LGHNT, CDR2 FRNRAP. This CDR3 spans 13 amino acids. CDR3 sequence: CASGDSGATTQYF. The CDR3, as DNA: TGTGCTAGTGGTGACAGCGGGGCCACGACCCAGTACTTC.

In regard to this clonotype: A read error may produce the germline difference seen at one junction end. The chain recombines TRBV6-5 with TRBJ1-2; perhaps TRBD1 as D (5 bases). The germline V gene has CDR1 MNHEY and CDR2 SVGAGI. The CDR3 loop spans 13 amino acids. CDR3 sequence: CANSYSGIQGYTF. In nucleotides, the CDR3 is TGTGCCAACAGTTACTCAGGGATTCAAGGCTACACCTTC.

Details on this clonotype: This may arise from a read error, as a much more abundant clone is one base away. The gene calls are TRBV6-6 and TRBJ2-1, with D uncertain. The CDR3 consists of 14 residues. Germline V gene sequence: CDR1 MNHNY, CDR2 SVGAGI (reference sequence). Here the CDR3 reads CACSPRTVNNEQFF. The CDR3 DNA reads TGTGCCTGCAGCCCGCGGACGGTAAACAATGAGCAGTTCTTC.

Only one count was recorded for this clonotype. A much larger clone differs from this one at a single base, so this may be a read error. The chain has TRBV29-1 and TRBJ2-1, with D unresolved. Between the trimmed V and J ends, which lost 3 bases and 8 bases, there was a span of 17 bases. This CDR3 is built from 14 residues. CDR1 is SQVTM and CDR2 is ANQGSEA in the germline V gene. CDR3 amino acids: CSVDSSRRWYEQFF. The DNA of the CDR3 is TGCAGCGTTGACAGTAGCCGGAGATGGTATGAGCAGTTCTTC.

This CDR3 is CASSTLGHLFQADTQYF. CDR3 in DNA: TGTGCCAGCAGCACTCTGGGGCACTTATTCCAGGCAGATACGCAGTATTTT. J is TRBJ2-3 and V is TRBV13; D might be TRBD1 (5 bases). Germline CDR1 is PRHDT and CDR2 is FYEKMQ (reference sequence). V lost 5 bases, J lost 4 bases, and 22 bases lay in between. This CDR3 comprises 17 residues. Full variable domain (remainder filled in from reference TRBV13 and TRBJ2-3): AAGVIQSPRHLIKEKRETATLKCYPIPRHDTVYWYQQGPGQDPQFLISFYEKMQSDKGSIPDRFSAQQFSDYHSELNMSSLELGDSALYFCASSTLGHLFQADTQYFGPGTRLTVL.

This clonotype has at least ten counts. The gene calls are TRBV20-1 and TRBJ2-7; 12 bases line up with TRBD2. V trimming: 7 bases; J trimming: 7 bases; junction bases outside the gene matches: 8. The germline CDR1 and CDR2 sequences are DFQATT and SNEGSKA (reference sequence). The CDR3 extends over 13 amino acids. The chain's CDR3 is CSGRLAGAREQYF. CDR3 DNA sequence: TGCAGTGGGAGACTAGCGGGAGCAAGGGAGCAGTACTTC.

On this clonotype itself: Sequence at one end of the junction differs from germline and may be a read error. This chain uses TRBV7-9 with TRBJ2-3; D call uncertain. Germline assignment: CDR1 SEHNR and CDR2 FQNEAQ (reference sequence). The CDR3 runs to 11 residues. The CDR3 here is CASIITDMQYF. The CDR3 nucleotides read TGTGCCAGCATCATAACAGATATGCAGTATTTT.

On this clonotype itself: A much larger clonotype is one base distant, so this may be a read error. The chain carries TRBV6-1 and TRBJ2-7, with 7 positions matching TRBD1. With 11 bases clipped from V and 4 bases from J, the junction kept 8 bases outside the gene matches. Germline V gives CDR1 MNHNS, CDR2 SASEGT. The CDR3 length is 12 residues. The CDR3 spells CACSNRGYEQYF. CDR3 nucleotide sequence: TGTGCCTGCTCTAACAGGGGATACGAGCAGTACTTC.

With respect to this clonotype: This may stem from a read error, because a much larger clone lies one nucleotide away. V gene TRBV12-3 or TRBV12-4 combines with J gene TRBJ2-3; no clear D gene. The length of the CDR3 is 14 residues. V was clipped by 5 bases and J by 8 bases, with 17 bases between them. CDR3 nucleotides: TGTGCCAGCAGTCCCCGAGAGTCACCTGGTACGCAGTATTTT. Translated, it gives CASSPRESPGTQYF.

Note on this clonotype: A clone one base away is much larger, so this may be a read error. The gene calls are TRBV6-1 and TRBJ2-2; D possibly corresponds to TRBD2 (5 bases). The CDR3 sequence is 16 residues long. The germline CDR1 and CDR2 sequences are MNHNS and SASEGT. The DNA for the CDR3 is TGTGCCAGCAGGGCTTTCGGGCACATCTACACCGGGGAGCAGTTTTTT. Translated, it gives CASRAFGHIYTGEQFF.

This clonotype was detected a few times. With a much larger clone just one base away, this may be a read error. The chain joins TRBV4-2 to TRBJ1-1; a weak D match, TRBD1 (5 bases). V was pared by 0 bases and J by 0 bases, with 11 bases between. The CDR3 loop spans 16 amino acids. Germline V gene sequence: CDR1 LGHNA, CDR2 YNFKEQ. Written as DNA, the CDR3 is TGTGCCAGCAGCCAAGAGCCGGGGCTGGTGAACACTGAAGCTTTCTTT. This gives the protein CASSQEPGLVNTEAFF.

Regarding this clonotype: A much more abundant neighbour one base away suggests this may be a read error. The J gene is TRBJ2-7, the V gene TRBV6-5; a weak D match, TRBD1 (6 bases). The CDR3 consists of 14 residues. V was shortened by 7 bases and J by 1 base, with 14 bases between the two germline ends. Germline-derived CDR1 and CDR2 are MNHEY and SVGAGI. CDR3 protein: CASNPRTASYEQYF. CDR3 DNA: TGTGCCAGCAACCCGAGGACAGCTTCCTACGAGCAGTACTTC.

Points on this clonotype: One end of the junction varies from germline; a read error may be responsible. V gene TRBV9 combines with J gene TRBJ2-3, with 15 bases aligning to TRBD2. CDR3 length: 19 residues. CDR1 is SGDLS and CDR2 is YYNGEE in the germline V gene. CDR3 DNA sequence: TGTGCCAGCAGCTTTGCCGGGACTAGCGGGGGGCTTAGCACACATACGCAGTATTTT. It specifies CASSFAGTSGGLSTHTQYF.

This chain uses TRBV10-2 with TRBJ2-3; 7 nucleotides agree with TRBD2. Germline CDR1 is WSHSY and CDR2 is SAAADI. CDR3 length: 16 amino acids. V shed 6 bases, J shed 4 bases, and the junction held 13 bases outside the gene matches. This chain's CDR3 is CASRESTSGTSDTQYF. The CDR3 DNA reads TGCGCCAGCAGAGAATCGACAAGCGGGACGTCAGATACGCAGTATTTT.

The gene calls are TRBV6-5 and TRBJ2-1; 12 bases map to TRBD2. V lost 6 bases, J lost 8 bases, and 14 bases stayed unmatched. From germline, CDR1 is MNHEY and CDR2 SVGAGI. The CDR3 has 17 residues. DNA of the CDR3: TGTGCCAGCAGGCCAACTAGCGGGGGGAGATCGTACTATGAGCAGTTCTTC. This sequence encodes CASRPTSGGRSYYEQFF.

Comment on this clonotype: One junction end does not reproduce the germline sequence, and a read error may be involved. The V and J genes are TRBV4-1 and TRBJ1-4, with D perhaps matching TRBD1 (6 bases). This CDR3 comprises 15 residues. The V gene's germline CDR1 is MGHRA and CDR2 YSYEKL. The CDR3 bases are TGCGTCAGCAGCCACCGGGACACCACTAATGAAAAACTGTTTTTT. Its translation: CVSSHRDTTNEKLFF.

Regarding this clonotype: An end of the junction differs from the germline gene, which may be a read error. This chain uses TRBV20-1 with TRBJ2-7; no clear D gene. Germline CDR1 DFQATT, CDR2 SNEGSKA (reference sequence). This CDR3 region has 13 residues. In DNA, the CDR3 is TGCAGTGCCAATAACGGATTCGCCTACGAGCAATACTTC. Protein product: CSANNGFAYEQYF.

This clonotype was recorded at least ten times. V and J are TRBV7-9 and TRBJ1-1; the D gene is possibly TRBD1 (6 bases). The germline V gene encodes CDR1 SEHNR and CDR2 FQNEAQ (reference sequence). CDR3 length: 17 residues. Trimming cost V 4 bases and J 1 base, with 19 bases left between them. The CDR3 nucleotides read TGTGCCAGCAGCTCGGTTGGGGGGGCCCTCGGGAACACTGAAGCTTTCTTT. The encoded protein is CASSSVGGALGNTEAFF. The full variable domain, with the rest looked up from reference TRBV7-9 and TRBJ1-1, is DTGVSQNPRHKITKRGQNVTFRCDPISEHNRLYWYRQTLGQGPEFLTYFQNEAQLEKSRLLSDRFSAERPKGSFSTLEIQRTEQGDSAMYLCASSSVGGALGNTEAFFGQGTRLTVV.

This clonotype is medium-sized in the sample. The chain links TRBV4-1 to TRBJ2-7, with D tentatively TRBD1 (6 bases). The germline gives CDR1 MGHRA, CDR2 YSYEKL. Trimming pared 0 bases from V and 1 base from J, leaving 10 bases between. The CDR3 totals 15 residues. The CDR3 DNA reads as TGCGCCAGCAGCCAAGACCCAGGGGCATCCTACGAGCAGTACTTC. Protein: CASSQDPGASYEQYF.

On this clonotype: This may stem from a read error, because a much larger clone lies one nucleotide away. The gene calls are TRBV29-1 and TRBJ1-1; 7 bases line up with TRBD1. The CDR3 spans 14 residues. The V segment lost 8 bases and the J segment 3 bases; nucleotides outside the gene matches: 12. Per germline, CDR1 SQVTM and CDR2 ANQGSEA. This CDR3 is CSIEIQGRDTEAFF. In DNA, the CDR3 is TGCAGCATAGAAATACAGGGGAGGGACACTGAAGCTTTCTTT. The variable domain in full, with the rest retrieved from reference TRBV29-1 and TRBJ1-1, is SAVISQKPSRDICQRGTSLTIQCQVDSQVTMMFWYRQQPGQSLTLIATANQGSEATYESGFVIDKFPISRPNLTFSTLTVSNMSPEDSSIYLCSIEIQGRDTEAFFGQGTRLTVV.

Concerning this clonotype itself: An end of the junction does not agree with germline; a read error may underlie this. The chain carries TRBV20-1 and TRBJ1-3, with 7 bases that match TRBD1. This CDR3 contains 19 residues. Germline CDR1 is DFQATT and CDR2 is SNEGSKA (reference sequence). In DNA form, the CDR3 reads TGCAGTGTTAGAGAGCAGGGACAGAGTTTCCCCTACTCTGGAAACACCATATATTTT. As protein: CSVREQGQSFPYSGNTIYF.

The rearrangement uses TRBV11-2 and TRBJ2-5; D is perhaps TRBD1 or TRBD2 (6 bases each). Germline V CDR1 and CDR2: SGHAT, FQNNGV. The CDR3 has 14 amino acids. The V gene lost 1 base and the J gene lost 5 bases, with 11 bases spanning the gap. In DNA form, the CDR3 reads TGTGCCAGCAGCTTAGTCATAGGGGGGGAGACCCAGTACTTC. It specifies CASSLVIGGETQYF. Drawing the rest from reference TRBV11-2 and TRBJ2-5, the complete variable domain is EAGVAQSPRYKIIEKRQSVAFWCNPISGHATLYWYQQILGQGPKLLIQFQNNGVVDDSQLPKDRFSAERLKGVDSTLKIQPAKLEDSAVYLCASSLVIGGETQYFGPGTRLLVL.

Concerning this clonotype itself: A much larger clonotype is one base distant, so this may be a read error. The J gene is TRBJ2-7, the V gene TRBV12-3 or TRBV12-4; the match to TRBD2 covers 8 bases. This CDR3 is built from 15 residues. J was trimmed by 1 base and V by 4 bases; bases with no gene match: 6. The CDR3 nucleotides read TGTGCCAGCAGTTCCTCGGGAGGGTCGTCCTACGAGCAGTACTTC. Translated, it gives CASSSSGGSSYEQYF.

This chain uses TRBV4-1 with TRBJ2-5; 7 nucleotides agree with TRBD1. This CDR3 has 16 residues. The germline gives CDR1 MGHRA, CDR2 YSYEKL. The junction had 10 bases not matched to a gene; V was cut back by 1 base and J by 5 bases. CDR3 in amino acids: CASSQGGEGAEETQYF. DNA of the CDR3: TGCGCCAGCAGCCAAGGAGGCGAGGGGGCTGAGGAGACCCAGTACTTC.